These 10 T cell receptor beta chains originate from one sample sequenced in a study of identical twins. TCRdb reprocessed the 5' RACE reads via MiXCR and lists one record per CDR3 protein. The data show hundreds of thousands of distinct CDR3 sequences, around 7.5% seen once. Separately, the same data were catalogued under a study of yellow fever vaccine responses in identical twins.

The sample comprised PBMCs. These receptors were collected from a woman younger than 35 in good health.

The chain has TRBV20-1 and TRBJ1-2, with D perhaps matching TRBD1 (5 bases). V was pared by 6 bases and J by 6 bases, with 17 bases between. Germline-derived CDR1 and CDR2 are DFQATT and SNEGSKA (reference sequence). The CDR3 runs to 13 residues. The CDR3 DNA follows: TGCAGTGCGTGGGGACGCCATAGCGATGGCTACACCTTC. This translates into CSAWGRHSDGYTF.

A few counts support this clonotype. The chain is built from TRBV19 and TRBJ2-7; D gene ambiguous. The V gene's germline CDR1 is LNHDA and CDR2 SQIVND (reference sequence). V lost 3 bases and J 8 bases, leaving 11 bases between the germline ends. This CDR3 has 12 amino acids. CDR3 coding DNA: TGTGCCAGTAGTATGGTTGCCTCGCAGCAGTACTTC. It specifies CASSMVASQQYF.

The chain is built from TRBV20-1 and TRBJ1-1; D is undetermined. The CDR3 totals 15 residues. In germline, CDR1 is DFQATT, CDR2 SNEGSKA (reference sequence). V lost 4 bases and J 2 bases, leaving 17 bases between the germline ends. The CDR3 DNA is TGCAGTGCTACACTCGCGGCGGGTATTAACACTGAAGCTTTCTTT. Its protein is CSATLAAGINTEAFF.

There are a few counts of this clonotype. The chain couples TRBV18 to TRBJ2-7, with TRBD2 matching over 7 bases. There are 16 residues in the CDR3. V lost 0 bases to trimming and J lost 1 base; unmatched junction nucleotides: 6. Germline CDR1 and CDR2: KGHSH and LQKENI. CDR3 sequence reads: CASSPPWVSGSYEQYF. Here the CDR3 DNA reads TGTGCCAGCTCACCACCTTGGGTTAGCGGGTCCTACGAGCAGTACTTC.

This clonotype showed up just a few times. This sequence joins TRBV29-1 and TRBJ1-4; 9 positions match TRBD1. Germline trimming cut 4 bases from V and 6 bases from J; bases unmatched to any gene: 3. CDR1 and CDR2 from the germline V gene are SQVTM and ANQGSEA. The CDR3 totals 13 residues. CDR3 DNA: TGCAGCGTTGGCAGGACAGGGGATGAAAAACTGTTTTTT. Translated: CSVGRTGDEKLFF.

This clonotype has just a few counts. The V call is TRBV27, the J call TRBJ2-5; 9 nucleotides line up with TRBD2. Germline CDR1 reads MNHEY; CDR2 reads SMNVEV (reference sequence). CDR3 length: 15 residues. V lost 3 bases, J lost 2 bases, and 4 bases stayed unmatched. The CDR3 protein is CASSFTAGGQETQYF. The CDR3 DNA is TGTGCCAGCAGTTTTACAGCGGGGGGTCAAGAGACCCAGTACTTC.

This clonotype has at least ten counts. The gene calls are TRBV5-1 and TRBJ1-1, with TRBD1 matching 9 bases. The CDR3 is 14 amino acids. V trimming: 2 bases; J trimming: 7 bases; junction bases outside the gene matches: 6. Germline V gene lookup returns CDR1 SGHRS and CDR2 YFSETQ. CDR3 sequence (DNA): TGCGCCAGCAGCTTCGGGACAGGGCCACTTGAAGCTTTCTTT. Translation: CASSFGTGPLEAFF.

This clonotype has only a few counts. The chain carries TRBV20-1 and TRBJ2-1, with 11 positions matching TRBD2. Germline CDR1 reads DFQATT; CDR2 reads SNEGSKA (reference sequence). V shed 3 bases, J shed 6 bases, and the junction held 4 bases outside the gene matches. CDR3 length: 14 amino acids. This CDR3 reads CSASSGTSGNEQFF. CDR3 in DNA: TGCAGTGCTAGCTCCGGGACTAGCGGCAATGAGCAGTTCTTC.

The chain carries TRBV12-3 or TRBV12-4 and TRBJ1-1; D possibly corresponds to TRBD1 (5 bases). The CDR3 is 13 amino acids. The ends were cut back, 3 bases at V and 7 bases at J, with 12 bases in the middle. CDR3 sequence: CASSFRVRGEAFF. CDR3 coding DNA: TGTGCCAGCAGTTTCAGGGTTCGAGGTGAAGCTTTCTTT.

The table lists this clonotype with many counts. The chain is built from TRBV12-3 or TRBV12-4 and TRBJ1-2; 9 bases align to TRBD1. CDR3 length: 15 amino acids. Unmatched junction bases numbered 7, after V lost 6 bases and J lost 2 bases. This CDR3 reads CASSPRTGENYGYTF. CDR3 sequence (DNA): TGTGCCAGCAGCCCCAGGACAGGGGAGAACTATGGCTACACCTTC.